The rows below give T cell receptor beta chains drawn from one sample of a study of T cell responses to AZD1222 COVID-19 vaccine. Some clones are missing from TCRdb's copy, which holds only in-frame ones; the method was immunoSEQ multiplex PCR. The sample shows 70,000 to 95,000 clones, 85% to 90% of them seen only once. Source: peripheral blood, taken 28 days after the second AZD1222 dose. The receptors were gathered from an adult who received the AZD1222 COVID-19 vaccine. The CDR3 runs from the conserved cysteine through the conserved F or W. Each record gives: J gene, V gene, D gene, clone size, CDR3 protein, CDR3 DNA. The D gene is left open where the match is weak. The listing skips clone size in some rows; elsewhere it reads once, few, many or a size class.

TRBJ1-1	TRBV10-2	TRBD1	NA	CASSKSGGDAEVFF	TGCGCCAGCAGTAAATCAGGGGGCGACGCTGAAGTCTTCTTT
TRBJ1-5	TRBV19	NA	once	CASSPTRQPQHF	TGTGCCAGTAGCCCGACGCGACAGCCCCAGCATTTT
TRBJ1-2	TRBV7-9	TRBD1	NA	CASSTGTGDRANYGYTF	TGTGCCAGCAGCACCGGGACAGGGGATAGAGCTAACTATGGCTACACCTTC
TRBJ2-1	TRBV4-1	TRBD2	NA	CASSPLAGGEQFF	TGCGCCAGCAGCCCTTTGGCGGGAGGGGAGCAGTTCTTC
TRBJ2-1	TRBV30	NA	once	CAWSLADYNEQFF	TGTGCCTGGAGTTTAGCCGACTACAATGAGCAGTTCTTC
TRBJ2-7	TRBV12-3/TRBV12-4	TRBD2	NA	CASRLAAAYEQYF	TGTGCCAGCCGACTAGCGGCTGCCTACGAGCAGTACTTC
TRBJ1-1	TRBV27	TRBD1	NA	CASTTGQGNTEAFF	TGTGCCAGCACCACGGGACAGGGGAACACTGAAGCTTTCTTT
TRBJ1-3	TRBV18	NA	NA	CASSIGGPFSGNTIYF	TGTGCCAGCTCAATTGGGGGGCCCTTCTCTGGAAACACCATATATTTT
TRBJ1-1	TRBV30	TRBD1	NA	CAWREQGPTEAFF	TGTGCCTGGAGAGAACAGGGGCCCACTGAAGCTTTCTTT
TRBJ2-4	TRBV14	NA	NA	CASSQDLTPLAKNIQYF	TGTGCCAGCAGCCAAGATTTGACCCCATTAGCCAAAAACATTCAGTACTTC
TRBJ2-1	TRBV28	TRBD2	few	CASSTLAGSNEQFF	TGTGCCAGCAGTACCCTAGCGGGGAGTAATGAGCAGTTCTTC
TRBJ2-2	TRBV9	NA	NA	CASSVGRYDEYTGELFF	TGTGCCAGCAGCGTAGGGAGGTACGACGAGTACACCGGGGAGCTGTTTTTT
TRBJ2-3	TRBV29-1	NA	NA	CSVSPHVDSPDTQYF	TGCAGCGTCTCACCTCATGTAGACAGCCCAGATACGCAGTATTTT
TRBJ1-5	TRBV19	NA	NA	CASREPLQPQHF	TGTGCCAGTAGGGAGCCCTTGCAGCCCCAGCATTTT
TRBJ1-1	TRBV18	NA	few	CASSPRGLNTEAFF	TGTGCCAGCTCACCGAGAGGATTGAACACTGAAGCTTTCTTT
TRBJ2-7	TRBV19	NA	NA	CASSSPHREYEQYF	TGTGCCAGTAGTAGCCCCCACAGGGAGTACGAGCAGTACTTC
TRBJ1-3	TRBV28	NA	NA	CASTELGNTIYF	TGTGCCAGCACCGAATTGGGGAACACCATATATTTT
TRBJ2-7	TRBV2	TRBD2	NA	CASGSSGALWDEQYF	TGTGCCAGCGGGTCTAGCGGGGCCCTTTGGGACGAGCAGTACTTC
TRBJ1-6	TRBV14	NA	NA	CASSQVGGSPLHF	TGTGCCAGCAGCCAAGTCGGGGGTTCACCCCTCCACTTT
TRBJ1-2	TRBV10-3	NA	NA	CAISATPNAANYGYTF	TGTGCCATCAGCGCCACACCAAACGCCGCTAACTATGGCTACACCTTC
TRBJ1-2	TRBV30	NA	NA	CAWSVADGVVGYTF	TGTGCCTGGAGTGTGGCGGATGGGGTAGTTGGCTACACCTTC
TRBJ2-3	TRBV6-2/TRBV6-3	TRBD1	NA	CASSYTGVPTDTQYF	TGTGCCAGCAGTTATACAGGGGTCCCCACAGATACGCAGTATTTT
TRBJ1-1	TRBV6-5	NA	NA	CASRDRRQSDEAFF	TGTGCCAGCAGAGATCGTCGACAGAGCGATGAAGCTTTCTTT
TRBJ1-4	TRBV4-1	NA	NA	CASSQAGTPTNEKLFF	TGCGCCAGCAGCCAAGCGGGGACACCCACGAATGAAAAACTGTTTTTT
TRBJ2-3	TRBV6-4	TRBD2	NA	CASSDSAGGQDTQYF	TGTGCCAGCAGTGACTCTGCGGGAGGGCAAGATACGCAGTATTTT
TRBJ2-1	TRBV6-4	TRBD2	once	CASSEGLAGDNEQFF	TGTGCCAGCAGTGAGGGACTAGCGGGAGACAATGAGCAGTTCTTC
TRBJ1-2	TRBV28	NA	NA	CASFQGSANYGYTF	TGTGCCAGCTTTCAGGGTTCGGCTAACTATGGCTACACCTTC
TRBJ2-5	TRBV28	NA	NA	CASSLQGAETQYF	TGTGCCAGCAGTTTACAGGGAGCGGAGACCCAGTACTTC
TRBJ1-1	TRBV28	NA	NA	CAIEAGGSKTEAFF	TGTGCCATCGAGGCCGGGGGAAGTAAGACTGAAGCTTTCTTT
TRBJ1-1	TRBV28	TRBD1	NA	CASREQGPNTEAFF	TGTGCCAGCAGAGAACAGGGGCCTAACACTGAAGCTTTCTTT
TRBJ1-4	TRBV5-1	TRBD1	NA	CASRPTGGGEKLFF	TGCGCCAGCAGACCGACAGGGGGCGGAGAAAAACTGTTTTTT
TRBJ1-1	TRBV18	TRBD1	NA	CASSRTTRDRGRRNTEAFF	TGTGCCAGCTCACGTACGACCCGGGACAGGGGTCGCAGGAACACTGAAGCTTTCTTT
TRBJ2-7	TRBV7-8	TRBD1	NA	CASSPGQGFYEQYF	TGTGCCAGCAGCCCCGGACAGGGTTTCTACGAGCAGTACTTC
TRBJ2-1	TRBV19	NA	NA	CASSIVGQGSYNEQFF	TGTGCCAGTAGTATCGTGGGGCAGGGCTCCTACAATGAGCAGTTCTTC
TRBJ2-7	TRBV4-1	TRBD2	NA	CASSQDRAGGSYEQYF	TGCGCCAGCAGCCAAGATCGAGCGGGAGGAAGCTACGAGCAGTACTTC
TRBJ2-5	TRBV2	TRBD2	NA	CASSEGTSGTYTQETQYF	TGTGCCAGCAGTGAAGGGACTAGCGGGACTTACACCCAAGAGACCCAGTACTTC
TRBJ1-2	TRBV12-3/TRBV12-4	TRBD1	few	CASSLLTGSGYTF	TGTGCCAGCAGTTTACTGACAGGGAGTGGCTACACCTTC
TRBJ1-1	TRBV6-4	NA	few	CASSDSAGMNTEAFF	TGTGCCAGCAGTGACTCTGCCGGTATGAACACTGAAGCTTTCTTT
TRBJ2-3	TRBV6-2/TRBV6-3	TRBD1	NA	CASSYDPRQGNTDTQYF	TGTGCCAGCAGTTACGACCCCCGACAGGGTAATACAGATACGCAGTATTTT
TRBJ2-3	TRBV7-8	TRBD2	NA	CASSPTGTSGSNTQYF	TGTGCCAGCAGCCCAACCGGGACTAGCGGGAGTAATACGCAGTATTTT
TRBJ1-2	TRBV6-5	TRBD1	once	CASRQGANGYTF	TGTGCCAGCAGGCAGGGGGCAAATGGCTACACCTTC
TRBJ2-5	TRBV4-1	NA	NA	CASSQLISHVKQYQETQYF	TGCGCCAGCAGCCAATTAATCTCCCACGTGAAACAGTATCAAGAGACCCAGTACTTC
TRBJ2-2	TRBV28	TRBD2	NA	CASSSAGAGTGELFF	TGTGCCAGCAGTTCAGCGGGAGCGGGCACCGGGGAGCTGTTTTTT
TRBJ2-1	TRBV5-1	TRBD1	NA	CASSLGAGTGGRNEQFF	TGCGCCAGCAGCTTGGGGGCCGGGACAGGGGGCCGTAATGAGCAGTTCTTC
TRBJ2-1	TRBV7-9	NA	NA	CASSFSGGSGIYEQFF	TGTGCCAGCAGCTTTAGTGGGGGCAGCGGGATTTATGAGCAGTTCTTC
TRBJ2-5	TRBV2	TRBD1	NA	CASRAQGAGGETQYF	TGTGCCAGCAGAGCACAGGGGGCCGGCGGGGAGACCCAGTACTTC
TRBJ2-4	TRBV15	TRBD2	NA	CATSLHGRELAKNIQYF	TGTGCCACCAGCCTACATGGGAGGGAACTAGCCAAAAACATTCAGTACTTC
TRBJ2-6	TRBV19	TRBD2	NA	CASSAQPGLAASGANVLTF	TGTGCCAGTAGTGCCCAACCGGGACTAGCGGCCTCTGGGGCCAACGTCCTGACTTTC